This paragraph covers one TCR beta chain sequence. No antigen is known for it. This record belongs to a study of cytomegalovirus exposure and HLA in healthy donors. General observations from the study: Association of a missense DCLRE1C variant with TCR beta V- and J-gene trimming was reported in a later analysis. Cytomegalovirus association was assigned to about 150 TCR beta chains. Among TCR sequences, most were rare, though some public TCRs appeared in many donors.

It was with 60 Vbeta and 13 Jbeta primers that the PCR ran. Profiling relied on immunoSEQ multiplex PCR, and the TCRdb table lists in-frame clones only, not all of them. The sample table includes 50,000 or so clones. The germline V gene encodes CDR1 MNHNS and CDR2 SASEGT. The CDR3 length is 18 residues. With V trimmed by 4 bases and J by 4 bases, 12 bases remained unmatched. This sequence joins TRBV6-1 and TRBJ1-6; the match to TRBD1 covers 8 bases. The origin of this receptor is a woman aged 18-35 years in good health and CMV-seronegative. Specimen: PBMCs. The CDR3 bases are TGTGCCAGCAGTGGGGACAGGAACAGACTTGATTATAATTCACCCCTCCACTTT. Translated, it gives CASSGDRNRLDYNSPLHF.